These 14 T cell receptor beta chains share one sample of origin, sequenced in a study of T cell responses to AZD1222 COVID-19 vaccine. The method was immunoSEQ multiplex PCR; TCRdb's version includes in-frame clones alone and lacks a portion of them. The repertoire consists of under 130,000 clones, with around 87% occurring once and the leading ten covering about 2.3%. This specimen was peripheral blood, taken on day 0 of AZD1222 vaccination. These receptors originate from an adult in good health.

The chain links TRBV27 to TRBJ1-1; a possible D gene is TRBD1 (5 bases). The V end lost 3 bases, the J end lost 7 bases, and 15 bases lay between the germline ends. The CDR3 runs to 14 residues. CDR1 and CDR2 (germline): MNHEY, SMNVEV (reference sequence). Here the CDR3 reads CASSFDSMMIEAFF. As DNA, the CDR3 is TGTGCCAGCAGTTTTGACAGTATGATGATTGAAGCTTTCTTT.

The chain uses TRBV3-1 (or the pseudogene TRBV3-2) and TRBJ1-2; D ambiguous. Between the trimmed V and J ends, which lost 0 bases and 5 bases, there was a span of 10 bases. CDR1 and CDR2 from the germline V gene are LGHDT and YNNKEL (reference sequence). The CDR3 sequence is 14 residues long. The CDR3 sequence: CASSQDPAAYGYTF. The CDR3 region has the DNA TGTGCCAGCAGCCAAGATCCGGCGGCTTATGGCTACACCTTC.

This chain uses TRBV19 with TRBJ2-4, with 8 bases matching TRBD2. This CDR3 is 12 amino acids long. V was clipped by 10 bases and J by 8 bases; unmatched bases: 7. Germline V gives CDR1 LNHDA, CDR2 SQIVND (reference sequence). This chain's CDR3 is CATAGVGDIQYF. CDR3 DNA: TGTGCCACAGCGGGGGTAGGAGACATTCAGTACTTC. Full variable domain (rest looked up from reference TRBV19 and TRBJ2-4): DGGITQSPKYLFRKEGQNVTLSCEQNLNHDAMYWYRQDPGQGLRLIYYSQIVNDFQKGDIAEGYSVSREKKESFPLTVTSAQKNPTAFYLCATAGVGDIQYFGAGTRLSVL.

The chain employs TRBV5-6 and TRBJ1-2, with unresolved D. Trimming left V 1 base short and J 8 bases short, with 9 bases between. The CDR3 runs 12 residues. From germline, CDR1 is SGHDT and CDR2 YYEEEE. CDR3 loop: CASSLNSGGYTF. CDR3 bases: TGTGCCAGCAGCTTGAACAGCGGGGGCTACACCTTC.

This chain's CDR3 is CASSLTRTSGGELFF. CDR3 nucleotide sequence: TGTGCCAGCAGCCTCACTAGGACCTCCGGCGGGGAGCTGTTTTTT. V and J are TRBV7-8 and TRBJ2-2; possibly TRBD2 for D (5 bases). Germline V gives CDR1 SGHVS, CDR2 FQNEAQ. The CDR3 runs 15 residues. Trimming stripped 5 bases from V and 7 bases from J, with 17 bases between.

The chain has TRBV19 and TRBJ1-3, with a weak D call TRBD1 (5 bases). The CDR3 totals 14 residues. V lost 9 bases and J 2 bases, leaving 14 bases between the germline ends. Germline CDR1 reads LNHDA; CDR2 reads SQIVND (reference sequence). This CDR3 reads CASEEGRAGNTIYF. DNA of the CDR3: TGTGCCAGCGAAGAGGGGAGAGCTGGAAACACCATATATTTT.

V is TRBV7-6 and J is TRBJ2-3; 10 nucleotides align to TRBD2. CDR3 length equals 14 residues. The ends lost 5 bases at V and 6 bases at J; junction bases unmatched: 5. The V gene's germline CDR1 is SGHVS and CDR2 FNYEAQ. CDR3 DNA sequence: TGTGCCAGCAGCGCAGTTAGCGGGAGGGATACGCAGTATTTT. Protein product: CASSAVSGRDTQYF.

Here the CDR3 DNA reads TGTGCCAGCAGCTCCTTCGGGGGGCGCATGGGGAATTATGGCTACACCTTC. It specifies CASSSFGGRMGNYGYTF. This rearrangement joins TRBV5-4 to TRBJ1-2; the D gene is possibly TRBD1 (6 bases). V lost 3 bases and J 5 bases, leaving 23 bases between the germline ends. The CDR3 totals 17 residues. Germline-derived CDR1 and CDR2 are SGHNT and YYREEE (reference sequence).

The chain employs TRBV9 and TRBJ2-3, with 13 bases lining up with TRBD2. This CDR3 is 16 amino acids long. In germline, CDR1 is SGDLS, CDR2 YYNGEE. The junction had 4 bases not matched to a gene; V was cut back by 3 bases and J by 3 bases. Here the CDR3 reads CASSATSGGGTDTQYF. CDR3 nucleotides: TGTGCCAGCAGCGCCACTAGCGGGGGGGGGACAGATACGCAGTATTTT.

CDR3 protein: CASSGDLSPVDTQYF. The CDR3 DNA reads as TGTGCCAGCAGCGGGGACCTCTCCCCTGTCGATACGCAGTATTTT. The chain recombines TRBV9 with TRBJ2-3, with D possibly being TRBD1 or TRBD2 (5 bases each). CDR3 length: 15 residues. V dropped 3 bases and J dropped 6 bases, with 17 bases sitting between them. Germline CDR1 SGDLS, CDR2 YYNGEE.

The chain recombines TRBV6-5 with TRBJ1-1; TRBD1 agrees at 7 bases. J lost 5 bases, V lost 4 bases, and 13 bases had no gene match. Germline assignment: CDR1 MNHEY and CDR2 SVGAGI. The CDR3 has 16 amino acids. The CDR3 here is CASSSLRQGLGTEAFF. In DNA form, the CDR3 reads TGTGCCAGCAGTTCTCTGAGACAGGGCCTAGGGACTGAAGCTTTCTTT.

The rearrangement uses TRBV6-6 and TRBJ2-7; D unresolved. This CDR3 is built from 12 residues. V was pared by 0 bases and J by 1 base, with 1 base between. Germline V CDR1 and CDR2: MNHNY, SVGAGI (reference sequence). The CDR3, as DNA: TGTGCCAGCAGTTACTCGTCCTACGAGCAGTACTTC. This translates into CASSYSSYEQYF.

In regard to this clone: In the same sample, other DNA sequences code for this CDR3. The chain uses TRBV10-3 and TRBJ1-5, with unresolved D. CDR1 is ENHRY and CDR2 is SYGVKD in the germline V gene. The germline V and J ends were trimmed by 5 bases and 0 bases, with 5 bases remaining between them. The CDR3 runs 13 residues. The CDR3 region is CAISTDSNQPQHF. The DNA for the CDR3 is TGTGCCATCAGTACAGATAGCAATCAGCCCCAGCATTTT.

This clone was observed once. The chain has TRBV19 and TRBJ1-3, with TRBD1 as a possible D gene (5 bases). The germline CDR1 and CDR2 sequences are LNHDA and SQIVND (reference sequence). The CDR3 extends over 15 amino acids. V lost 5 bases and J 1 base, leaving 12 bases between the germline ends. CDR3 loop: CASSGRRGSGNTIYF. In DNA form, the CDR3 reads TGTGCCAGTAGTGGCCGGAGGGGTTCTGGAAACACCATATATTTT.